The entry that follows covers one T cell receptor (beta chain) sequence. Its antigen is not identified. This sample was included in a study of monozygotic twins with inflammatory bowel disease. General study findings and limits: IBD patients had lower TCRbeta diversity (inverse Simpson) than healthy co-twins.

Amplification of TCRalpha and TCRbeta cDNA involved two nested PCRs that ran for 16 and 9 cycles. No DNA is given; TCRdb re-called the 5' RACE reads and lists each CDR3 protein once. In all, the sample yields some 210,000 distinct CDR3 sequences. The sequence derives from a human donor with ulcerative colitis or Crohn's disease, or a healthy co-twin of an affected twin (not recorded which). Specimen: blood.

The CDR3 reads CASSEGRGLETQYF. This sequence joins TRBV2 and TRBJ2-5; the TCRdb call, TRBD1, lacks DNA for checking. The CDR3 spans 14 residues. CDR1 is SNHLY and CDR2 is FYNNEI in the germline V gene.